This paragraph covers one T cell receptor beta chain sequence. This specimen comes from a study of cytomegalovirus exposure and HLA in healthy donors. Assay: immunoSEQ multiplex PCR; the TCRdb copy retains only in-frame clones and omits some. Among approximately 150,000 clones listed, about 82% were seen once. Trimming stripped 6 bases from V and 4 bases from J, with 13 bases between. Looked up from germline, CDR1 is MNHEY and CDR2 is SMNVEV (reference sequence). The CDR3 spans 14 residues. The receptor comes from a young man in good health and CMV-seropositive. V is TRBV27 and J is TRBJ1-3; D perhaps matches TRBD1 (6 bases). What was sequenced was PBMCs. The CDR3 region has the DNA TGTGCCAGCAGACCCACAGGGACGGGAAACACCATATATTTT. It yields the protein CASRPTGTGNTIYF.